This T cell receptor (beta chain) is drawn from a study of Ad26.COV2.S vaccination and SARS-CoV-2 variants. Study outcomes and limitations: Analytic work on TCR breadth and depth might have understated the full extent of total T cell responses.

For this clone: Its antigen remains unidentified.

TCRdb's copy holds only in-frame clones and misses some; the assay was immunoSEQ multiplex PCR. The data contain over 110,000 clones, 86% of them singletons. The CDR3 has 17 residues. The V gene is TRBV21-1, the J gene TRBJ2-4; the table's D call, TRBD2, was not checked against the DNA. TRBV21-1 is a pseudogene locus. The specimen was peripheral blood, collected after recovery from COVID-19. This clonotype originated in a human donor who had recovered from COVID-19. DNA for the CDR3: TGTGCCAGCACTACTAGCGGGGGGTACTGGGCCAAAAACATTCAGTACTTC. Its translation is CASTTSGGYWAKNIQYF.